The present T cell receptor (beta chain) was sequenced within a study of pediatric ulcerative colitis. Profiled with immunoSEQ multiplex PCR; TCRdb holds only in-frame clones, not every one. The sample has fewer than 45,000 clones, over 65% seen once. Findings and limits, study-wide: Clonal expansions reduced rectal repertoire diversity in acute severe colitis.

As to this clone: No antigen is known for it.

The sample consisted of blood. This TCR derives from a girl between 5 and 17 years old with moderate ulcerative colitis.

The CDR3 nucleotides are TGCAGCGCCAAATTGGGCAGGGCGGACTATGGCTACACCTTC. Its protein is CSAKLGRADYGYTF. The chain joins TRBV29-1 to TRBJ1-2; tentatively, D is TRBD1 (5 bases). Germline V gives CDR1 SQVTM, CDR2 ANQGSEA. Trimming took 7 bases from V and 3 from J, leaving 18 bases between them. CDR3 length: 14 residues.